Below, 25 T cell receptor beta chains from the same sample are listed, as sequenced in a study of shared clonotypes between healthy human individuals. Clones were read by immunoSEQ multiplex PCR, and TCRdb kept only the in-frame ones, dropping some. The sample includes 2 million to 2.5 million clones, 85% to 95% seen only once; the top ten take about 0.41%. Sequenced material: naive CD4+ T cells from PBMCs. Subset indicated: CD45RA+ positively selected. These receptors all come from a man aged 18 to 30 in good health. Some clones in this sample may be carry-over from other donors' samples.

This clone occurred a few times. The V gene is TRBV5-5, the J gene TRBJ2-7, with D tentatively TRBD2 (5 bases). CDR3 length equals 14 residues. In germline, CDR1 is SGHKS, CDR2 YYEKEE (reference sequence). Deletions cut 1 base from V and 7 bases from J, with 15 bases between. The CDR3 sequence is CASSLLGLEVEQYF. The DNA of the CDR3 is TGTGCCAGCAGCTTGTTAGGGCTGGAGGTGGAGCAGTACTTC.

The chain carries TRBV19 and TRBJ1-5, with TRBD1 matching 7 bases. V was pared by 6 bases and J by 9 bases, with 11 bases of the junction left unmatched. The CDR3 contains 14 residues. Germline-derived CDR1 and CDR2 are LNHDA and SQIVND (reference sequence). The CDR3 coding sequence is TGTGCCAGTAGCCAAATGACAGGGTTTATGCCCCAGCATTTT. Protein: CASSQMTGFMPQHF.

With regard to this clone: This CDR3 is also generated by other DNA sequences in the sample. V is TRBV15 and J is TRBJ2-2; D gene unclear. Trimming took off 0 bases at V and 1 base at J, with 3 bases between the two ends. CDR3 length: 14 residues. CDR1 is LNHNV and CDR2 is YYDKDF in the germline V gene (reference sequence). CDR3 coding DNA: TGTGCCACCAGCAGAGACAGGAACACCGGGGAGCTGTTTTTT. As protein: CATSRDRNTGELFF.

The chain has TRBV14 and TRBJ2-7, with TRBD2 identical over 11 bases. J gave up 6 bases and V 3 bases, and 19 bases lay outside the gene matches. There are 19 residues in the CDR3. Germline V gene data show CDR1 as SGHDN and CDR2 as FVKESK. Here the CDR3 reads CASSHTTGRLAGRPGEQYF. The CDR3 nucleotides read TGTGCCAGCAGCCACACGACAGGAAGACTAGCGGGACGGCCCGGCGAGCAGTACTTC.

The CDR3 DNA follows: TGTGCCAGCAGTGAAGCCCTCAGGGTCTGGTTATTTTACAGCAATCAGCCCCAGCATTTT. Translated: CASSEALRVWLFYSNQPQHF. The V gene is TRBV6-1, the J gene TRBJ1-5, with D perhaps matching TRBD1 (5 bases). Germline V gives CDR1 MNHNS, CDR2 SASEGT. Trimming took off 0 bases at V and 1 base at J, with 22 bases between the two ends. This CDR3 comprises 20 residues.

The V gene is TRBV5-1, the J gene TRBJ2-3; a weak D match, TRBD2 (6 bases). Trimming stripped 0 bases from V and 4 bases from J, with 15 bases between. Looked up from germline, CDR1 is SGHRS and CDR2 is YFSETQ. The CDR3 has 16 residues. CDR3 DNA: TGCGCCAGCAGCTTGGACAGGATCCGGGGGTCAGATACGCAGTATTTT. Its protein is CASSLDRIRGSDTQYF.

The chain has TRBV7-6 and TRBJ2-3, with TRBD1 as a possible D gene (5 bases). The CDR3 is 12 amino acids. Trimming removed 5 bases at V and 4 bases at J, with 7 bases between. Germline values: CDR1 SGHVS, CDR2 FNYEAQ. CDR3 DNA sequence: TGTGCCAGCAGCCCAGGGTCAGATACGCAGTATTTT. Protein sequence: CASSPGSDTQYF.

DNA of the CDR3: TGTGCCAGCAGTGACGAAGCGGGAGGGGAGACCCAGTACTTC. Translation: CASSDEAGGETQYF. The J gene is TRBJ2-5, the V gene TRBV25-1, with 10 bases that match TRBD2. V dropped 3 bases and J dropped 5; count of bases not matched to a gene: 3. The length of the CDR3 is 14 residues. The germline CDR1 and CDR2 sequences are MGHDK and SYGVNS.

V gene TRBV12-5 combines with J gene TRBJ2-7; 8 positions agree with TRBD2. Trimming took 7 bases from V and 5 from J; bases not matched to a gene: 4. Germline V lookup: CDR1 LGHNT, CDR2 FRNRAP. CDR3 length: 12 residues. DNA of the CDR3: TGTGCTAGTGCCCGGGGGGGGAACGAGCAGTACTTC. Its protein product is CASARGGNEQYF.

V usage is TRBV5-1 and J usage is TRBJ2-1, with D tentatively TRBD1 (5 bases). V lost 9 bases and J 0 bases, leaving 13 bases between the germline ends. The CDR3 is made up of 14 amino acids. Germline assignment: CDR1 SGHRS and CDR2 YFSETQ. The CDR3 loop reads CANWGPPSYNEQFF. Written as DNA, the CDR3 is TGCGCCAACTGGGGCCCTCCCTCCTACAATGAGCAGTTCTTC.

The V and J genes are TRBV30 and TRBJ1-2; tentatively, D is TRBD1 (5 bases). This CDR3 has 12 residues. The germline V and J ends were trimmed by 8 bases and 2 bases, with 12 bases remaining between them. The V gene's germline CDR1 is GTSNPN and CDR2 SVGIG (reference sequence). The CDR3 spells CALSGDNYGYTF. CDR3 in DNA: TGTGCCCTATCGGGGGACAACTATGGCTACACCTTC. The full variable domain, completed using reference TRBV30 and TRBJ1-2, is SQTIHQWPATLVQPVGSPLSLECTVEGTSNPNLYWYRQAAGRGLQLLFYSVGIGQISSEVPQNLSASRPQDRQFILSSKKLLLSDSGFYLCALSGDNYGYTFGSGTRLTVV.

This clone has only a few counts. This chain links TRBV7-9 with TRBJ1-2, with unresolved D. This CDR3 has 11 residues. Germline CDR1 reads SEHNR; CDR2 reads FQNEAQ (reference sequence). Between the trimmed V and J ends, which lost 8 bases and 4 bases, there was a span of 8 bases. The CDR3 loop reads CASARGYGYTF. The CDR3 coding sequence is TGTGCCAGCGCTCGGGGCTATGGCTACACCTTC.

The rearrangement uses TRBV6-6 and TRBJ1-1, with a tentative D call TRBD1 (5 bases). The CDR3 is made up of 15 amino acids. Per germline, CDR1 MNHNY and CDR2 SVGAGI (reference sequence). Trimming took off 4 bases at V and 1 base at J, with 13 bases between the two ends. The CDR3 DNA is TGTGCCAGCAGTTTCCCGGGACCTACGAACACTGAAGCTTTCTTT. This sequence encodes CASSFPGPTNTEAFF.

The J gene is TRBJ1-2, the V gene TRBV11-2; 12 positions match TRBD1. CDR3 size: 15 residues. Germline lookup yields CDR1 SGHAT and CDR2 FQNNGV. J was trimmed by 6 bases and V by 4 bases; bases with no gene match: 6. The CDR3 reads CASSSRDRGHHGYTF. DNA for the CDR3: TGTGCCAGCAGCTCCCGGGACAGGGGGCATCATGGCTACACCTTC.

The CDR3 spells CASTPWRERETQYF. The CDR3 DNA follows: TGCGCCAGCACCCCTTGGAGGGAGAGAGAGACCCAGTACTTC. The rearrangement joins TRBV5-1 to TRBJ2-5; D is possibly TRBD2 (6 bases). CDR1 is SGHRS and CDR2 is YFSETQ in the germline V gene. The ends were cut back, 6 bases at V and 4 bases at J, with 16 bases in the middle. This CDR3 spans 14 amino acids.

This clone was counted a single time. The chain couples TRBV10-3 to TRBJ1-2; D remains unclear. The CDR3 is 14 residues long. Germline CDR1 and CDR2: ENHRY and SYGVKD. Trimming took 6 bases from V and 1 from J, leaving 12 bases between them. The CDR3 DNA reads as TGTGCCATCAGGACGGACGGCGGTAACTATGGCTACACCTTC. It is translated as CAIRTDGGNYGYTF.

The genes are TRBV4-3 and TRBJ2-1, with 12 nucleotides matching TRBD2. Germline V lookup: CDR1 LGHNA, CDR2 YSLEER. CDR3 length: 21 amino acids. V was pared by 3 bases and J by 0 bases, with 15 bases of the junction left unmatched. The chain's CDR3 is CASSHATGLAGASGSYNEQFF. The CDR3 bases are TGCGCCAGCAGCCACGCCACGGGACTAGCGGGCGCGAGCGGCTCCTACAATGAGCAGTTCTTC.

V usage is TRBV6-1 and J usage is TRBJ2-3, with 9 bases identical to TRBD1. Germline CDR1 MNHNS, CDR2 SASEGT. V lost 11 bases, J lost 0 bases, and 3 bases stayed unmatched. The CDR3 sequence is 13 residues long. Here the CDR3 reads CAAGTGSTDTQYF. The CDR3 DNA is TGTGCCGCGGGGACAGGGAGCACAGATACGCAGTATTTT.

V gene TRBV28 combines with J gene TRBJ2-5, with 8 bases lining up with TRBD1. The CDR3 loop spans 15 amino acids. The germline V gene encodes CDR1 MDHEN and CDR2 SYDVKM. Trimming removed 4 bases from V and 6 bases from J; junction bases left unmatched: 10. CDR3: CASSSPGTGFQTQYF. CDR3 coding DNA: TGTGCCAGCAGTTCGCCCGGGACAGGTTTTCAGACCCAGTACTTC.

About this clone: Other DNA sequences in the same sample also yield this CDR3. The CDR3 here is CSAPDRYGYTF. The CDR3 DNA reads as TGCAGTGCTCCCGATAGATATGGCTACACCTTC. The V and J genes are TRBV20-1 and TRBJ1-2; no clear D. The V end was cut by 5 bases, the J end by 5 bases, with 9 bases between. CDR3 length: 11 amino acids. The germline gives CDR1 DFQATT, CDR2 SNEGSKA (reference sequence).

The chain combines TRBV4-2 with TRBJ2-7; perhaps TRBD2 as D (6 bases). The CDR3 has 12 residues. Between the trimmed V and J ends, which lost 0 bases and 9 bases, there was a span of 9 bases. Germline CDR1 is LGHNA and CDR2 is YNFKEQ. The CDR3 spells CASSQDRGGQYF. Here the CDR3 DNA reads TGTGCCAGCAGCCAAGATCGGGGAGGGCAGTACTTC.

The V call is TRBV11-1, the J call TRBJ2-7; possibly TRBD1 or TRBD2 for D (5 bases each). Trimming removed 5 bases at V and 0 bases at J, with 17 bases between. Germline V lookup: CDR1 SGHAT, CDR2 FQDESV (reference sequence). This CDR3 spans 16 amino acids. CDR3 loop: CASSTPAAGSSYEQYF. In nucleotides, the CDR3 is TGTGCCAGCAGCACCCCCGCTGCAGGGAGCTCCTACGAGCAGTACTTC.

Turning to this clone: Other nucleotide sequences in the sample specify the same CDR3. The CDR3 sequence: CASSLVGTSGSYNEQFF. In DNA form, the CDR3 reads TGTGCCAGCAGCTTAGTCGGGACTAGCGGCTCCTACAATGAGCAGTTCTTC. The chain couples TRBV11-2 to TRBJ2-1; 11 bases line up with TRBD2. The CDR3 is 17 residues long. Germline CDR1 SGHAT, CDR2 FQNNGV. The junction had 2 bases not matched to a gene; V was cut back by 1 base and J by 0 bases.

Turning to this clone: At one boundary the junction diverges from the germline segment, which might be a read error. The chain links TRBV7-2 to TRBJ2-2; 7 bases are shared with TRBD2. The CDR3 consists of 13 residues. CDR1 SGHTA and CDR2 FQGNSA come from the germline V gene. CDR3 nucleotides: TGTGCCAGCAGCCTAGCGGCTACCGTGGAGCTGTTTTTT. This encodes CASSLAATVELFF.

V gene TRBV7-9 combines with J gene TRBJ1-1; the D is unclear. Germline lookup yields CDR1 SEHNR and CDR2 FQNEAQ (reference sequence). The length of the CDR3 is 15 residues. V shed 1 base and J shed 1 base, with 10 bases lying between them. The CDR3 nucleotides are TGTGCCAGCAGCTTAGTCGCCTACAGGAACACTGAAGCTTTCTTT. It is translated as CASSLVAYRNTEAFF.